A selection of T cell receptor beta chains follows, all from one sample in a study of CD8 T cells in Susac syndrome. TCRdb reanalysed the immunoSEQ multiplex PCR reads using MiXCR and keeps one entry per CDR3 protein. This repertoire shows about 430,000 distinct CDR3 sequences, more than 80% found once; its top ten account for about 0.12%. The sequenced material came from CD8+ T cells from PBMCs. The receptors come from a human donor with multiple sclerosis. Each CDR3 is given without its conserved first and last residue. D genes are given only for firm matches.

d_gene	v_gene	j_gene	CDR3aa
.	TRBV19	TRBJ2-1	ASSMDNEQF
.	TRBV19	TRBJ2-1	ASTPGGRSYNEQF
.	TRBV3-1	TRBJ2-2	ASSQETQGSGELF
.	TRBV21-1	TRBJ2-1	ASSSGTGTSGRHEQF
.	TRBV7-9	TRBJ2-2	ASSSGELF
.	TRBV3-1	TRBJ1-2	ASSPLNEASGYT
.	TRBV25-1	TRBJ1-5	ASTAENQPQH
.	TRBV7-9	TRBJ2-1	ASSRHAEQF
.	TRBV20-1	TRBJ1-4	SAREPPGNEKLF
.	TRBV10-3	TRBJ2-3	AISESGGGRTDTQY
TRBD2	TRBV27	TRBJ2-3	ASSLLAGEEADTQY
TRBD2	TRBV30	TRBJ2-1	AWRVGTSSYNEQF
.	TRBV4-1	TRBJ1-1	ASSQGEETEAF
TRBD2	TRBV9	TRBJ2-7	ASSEGLAGNEQY
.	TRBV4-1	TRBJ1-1	ASSQMTEMNTEAF
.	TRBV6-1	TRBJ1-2	ASSDDSYYGYT
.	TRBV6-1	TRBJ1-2	ASSVYGGANYGYT
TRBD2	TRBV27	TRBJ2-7	ASSLRGLAGFYEQY
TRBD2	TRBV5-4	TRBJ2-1	ASSPGTSGFQF
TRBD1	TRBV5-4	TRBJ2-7	ASSSRDSYYEQY
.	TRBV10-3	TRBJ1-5	AITPSIQGPQH
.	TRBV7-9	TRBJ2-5	ASSADRGTQY
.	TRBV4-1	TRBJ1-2	ASSQDSAANYGYT
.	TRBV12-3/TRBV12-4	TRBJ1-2	ASTGNGGYT
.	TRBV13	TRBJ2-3	ASSLVPEPYTDTQY
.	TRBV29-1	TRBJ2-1	SVVPGESSYNEQF
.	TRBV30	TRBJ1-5	AWAPGHRDQPQH
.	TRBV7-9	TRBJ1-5	ASSLAGQQPQH
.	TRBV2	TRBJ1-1	ASLATEAF
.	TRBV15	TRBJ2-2	ATSRAPLGIGNTGELF
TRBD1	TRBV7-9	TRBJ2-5	ASSPTRTGEPSQY
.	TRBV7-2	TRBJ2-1	ASSFIAGLDGEQF
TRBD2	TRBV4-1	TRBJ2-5	ASSRKRMAGEEETQY
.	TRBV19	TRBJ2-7	ASSIGESYEQY
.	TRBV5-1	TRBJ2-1	ASIQELPYNEQF
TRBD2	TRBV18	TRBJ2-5	ASSPPSGVETQY
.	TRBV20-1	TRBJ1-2	SAYPGGSGYT
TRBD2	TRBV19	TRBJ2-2	ASRAGGIAGELF
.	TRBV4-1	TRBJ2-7	ASSQANIKY
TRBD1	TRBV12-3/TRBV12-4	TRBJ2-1	ASSWPRGPSYNEQF
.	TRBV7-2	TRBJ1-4	ASSPILINEKLF
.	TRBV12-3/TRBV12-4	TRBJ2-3	ASSQPTDTQY
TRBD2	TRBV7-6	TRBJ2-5	ASSLASGRYQETQY